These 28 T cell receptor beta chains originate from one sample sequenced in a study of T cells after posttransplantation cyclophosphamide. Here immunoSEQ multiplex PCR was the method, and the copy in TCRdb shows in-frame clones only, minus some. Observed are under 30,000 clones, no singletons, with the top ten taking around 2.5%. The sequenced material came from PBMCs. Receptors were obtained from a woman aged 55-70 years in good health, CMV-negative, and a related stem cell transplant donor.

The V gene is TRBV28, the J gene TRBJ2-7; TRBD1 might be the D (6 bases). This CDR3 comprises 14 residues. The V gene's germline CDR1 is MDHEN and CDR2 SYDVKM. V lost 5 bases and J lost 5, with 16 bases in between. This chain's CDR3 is CASSGDSGGHEQYF. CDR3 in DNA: TGTGCCAGCAGTGGTGACTCTGGGGGCCACGAGCAGTACTTC.

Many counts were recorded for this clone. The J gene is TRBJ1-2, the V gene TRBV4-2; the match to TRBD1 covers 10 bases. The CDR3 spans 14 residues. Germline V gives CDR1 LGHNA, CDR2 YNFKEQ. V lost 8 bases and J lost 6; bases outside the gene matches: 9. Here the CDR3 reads CASGTGVAEDGYTF. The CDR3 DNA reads TGTGCCAGCGGGACAGGGGTGGCGGAGGATGGCTACACCTTC.

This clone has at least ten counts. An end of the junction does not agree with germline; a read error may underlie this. The DNA of the CDR3 is TGTGCTAGTGGTTTAGACAGCAGCCGAGAAGGTTTCTTT. Protein product: CASGLDSSREGFF. V is TRBV12-5 and J is TRBJ1-1; D possibly corresponds to TRBD1 (5 bases). The CDR3 is 13 residues long. The germline CDR1 and CDR2 sequences are LGHNT and FRNRAP.

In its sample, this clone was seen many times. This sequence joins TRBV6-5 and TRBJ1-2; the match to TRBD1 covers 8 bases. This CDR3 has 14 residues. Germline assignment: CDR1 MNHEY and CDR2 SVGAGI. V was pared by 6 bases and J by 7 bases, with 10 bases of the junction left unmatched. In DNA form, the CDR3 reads TGTGCCAGCAGAGCAGGGGGCCAAGGGCTTGGCTACACCTTC. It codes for CASRAGGQGLGYTF.

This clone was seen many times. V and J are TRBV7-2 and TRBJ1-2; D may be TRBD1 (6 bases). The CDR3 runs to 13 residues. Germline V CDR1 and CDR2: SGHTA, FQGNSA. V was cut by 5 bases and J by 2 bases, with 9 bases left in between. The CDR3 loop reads CASSRDRNYGYTF. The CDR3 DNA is TGTGCCAGCAGCCGCGACAGGAACTATGGCTACACCTTC.

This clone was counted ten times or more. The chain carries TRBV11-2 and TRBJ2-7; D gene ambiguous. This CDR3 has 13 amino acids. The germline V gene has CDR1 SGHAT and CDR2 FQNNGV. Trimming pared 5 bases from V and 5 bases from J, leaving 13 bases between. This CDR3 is CASSPGLKDEQYF. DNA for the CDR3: TGTGCCAGCAGCCCTGGTCTGAAGGACGAGCAGTACTTC.

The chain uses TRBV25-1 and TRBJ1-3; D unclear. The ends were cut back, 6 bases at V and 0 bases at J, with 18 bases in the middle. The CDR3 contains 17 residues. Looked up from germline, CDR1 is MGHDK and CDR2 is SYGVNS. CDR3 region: CASSEQYLPSSGNTIYF. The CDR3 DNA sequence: TGTGCCAGCAGCGAACAGTACCTTCCTTCCTCTGGAAACACCATATATTTT.

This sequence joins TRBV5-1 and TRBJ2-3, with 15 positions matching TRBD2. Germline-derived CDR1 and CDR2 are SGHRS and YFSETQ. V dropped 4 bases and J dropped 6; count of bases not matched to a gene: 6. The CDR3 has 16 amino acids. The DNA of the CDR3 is TGCGCCAGCAGCGCCGGGACTAGCGGGGGGCACGATACGCAGTATTTT. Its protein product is CASSAGTSGGHDTQYF.

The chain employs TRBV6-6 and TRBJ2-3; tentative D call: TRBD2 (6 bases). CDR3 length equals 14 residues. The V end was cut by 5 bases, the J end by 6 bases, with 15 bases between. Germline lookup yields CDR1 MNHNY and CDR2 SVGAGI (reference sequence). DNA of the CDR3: TGTGCCAGCAGTCCCGACGTACGGGGGGATACGCAGTATTTT. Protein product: CASSPDVRGDTQYF.

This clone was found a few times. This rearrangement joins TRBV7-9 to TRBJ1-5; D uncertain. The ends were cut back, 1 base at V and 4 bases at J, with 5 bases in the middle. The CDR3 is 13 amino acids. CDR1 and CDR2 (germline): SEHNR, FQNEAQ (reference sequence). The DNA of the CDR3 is TGTGCCAGCAGCTTAGGCGTAAATCAGCCCCAGCATTTT. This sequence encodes CASSLGVNQPQHF.

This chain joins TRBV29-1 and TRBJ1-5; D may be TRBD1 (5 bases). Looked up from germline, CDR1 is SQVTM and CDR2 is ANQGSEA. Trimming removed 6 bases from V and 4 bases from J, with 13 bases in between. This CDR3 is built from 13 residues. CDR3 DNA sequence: TGCAGCGTAGTGTCCGGGGGGAATCAGCCCCAGCATTTT. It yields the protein CSVVSGGNQPQHF.

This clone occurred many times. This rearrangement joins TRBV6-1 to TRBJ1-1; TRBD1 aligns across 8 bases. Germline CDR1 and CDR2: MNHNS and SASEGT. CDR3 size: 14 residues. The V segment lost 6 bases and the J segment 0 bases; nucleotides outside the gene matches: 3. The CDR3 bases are TGTGCCAGCAGCCCGACAGGGGTGAACACTGAAGCTTTCTTT. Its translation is CASSPTGVNTEAFF.

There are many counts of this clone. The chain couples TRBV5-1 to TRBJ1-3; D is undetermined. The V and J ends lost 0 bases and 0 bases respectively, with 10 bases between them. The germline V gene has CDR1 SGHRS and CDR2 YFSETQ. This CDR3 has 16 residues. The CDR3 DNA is TGCGCCAGCAGCTTGGGGCAGGCTGGCTCTGGAAACACCATATATTTT. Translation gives CASSLGQAGSGNTIYF.

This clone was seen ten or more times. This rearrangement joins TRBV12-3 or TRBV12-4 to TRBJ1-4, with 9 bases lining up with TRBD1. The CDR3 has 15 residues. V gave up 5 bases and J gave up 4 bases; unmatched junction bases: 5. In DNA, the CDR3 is TGTGCCAGCAGTCTACAGACAGGGGGTAATGAAAAACTGTTTTTT. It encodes CASSLQTGGNEKLFF.

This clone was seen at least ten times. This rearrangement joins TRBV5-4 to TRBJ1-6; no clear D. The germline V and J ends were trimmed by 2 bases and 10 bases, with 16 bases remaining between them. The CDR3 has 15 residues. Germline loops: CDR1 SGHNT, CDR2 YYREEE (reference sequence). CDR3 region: CASSFQDSRDSPLHF. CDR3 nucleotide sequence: TGTGCCAGCAGCTTCCAGGATTCGCGAGACTCACCCCTCCACTTT.

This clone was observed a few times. CDR3 in amino acids: CATSDPPADTQYF. CDR3 DNA sequence: TGTGCCACCAGTGACCCCCCAGCAGATACGCAGTATTTT. The chain carries TRBV24-1 and TRBJ2-3, with D hard to call. The CDR3 has 13 residues. V was pared by 4 bases and J by 4 bases, with 8 bases between. The germline V gene has CDR1 KGHDR and CDR2 SFDVKD.

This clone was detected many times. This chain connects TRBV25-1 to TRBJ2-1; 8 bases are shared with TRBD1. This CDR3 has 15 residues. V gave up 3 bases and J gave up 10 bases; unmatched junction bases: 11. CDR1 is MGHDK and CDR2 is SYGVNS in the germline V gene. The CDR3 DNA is TGTGCCAGCAGTGACCAACGGACAGGGTTGGGCGAGCAGTTCTTC. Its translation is CASSDQRTGLGEQFF.

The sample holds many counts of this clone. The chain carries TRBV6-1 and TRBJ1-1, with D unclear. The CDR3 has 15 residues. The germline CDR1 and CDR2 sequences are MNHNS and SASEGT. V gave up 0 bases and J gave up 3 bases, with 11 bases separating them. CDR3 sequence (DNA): TGTGCCAGCAGTGAAGCTTTTTTTCCGGACACTGAAGCTTTCTTT. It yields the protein CASSEAFFPDTEAFF.

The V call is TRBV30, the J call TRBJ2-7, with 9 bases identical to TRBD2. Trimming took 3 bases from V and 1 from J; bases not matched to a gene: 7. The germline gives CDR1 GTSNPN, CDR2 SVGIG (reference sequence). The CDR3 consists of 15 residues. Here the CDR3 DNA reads TGTGCCTGGAGGTCTAGCGGGAAGGGATCCTACGAGCAGTACTTC. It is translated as CAWRSSGKGSYEQYF.

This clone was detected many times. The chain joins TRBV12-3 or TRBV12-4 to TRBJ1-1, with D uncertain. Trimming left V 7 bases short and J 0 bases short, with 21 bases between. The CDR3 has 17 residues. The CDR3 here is CASTPLRRTFMNTEAFF. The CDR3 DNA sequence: TGTGCCAGCACCCCCCTTCGGCGGACTTTTATGAACACTGAAGCTTTCTTT.

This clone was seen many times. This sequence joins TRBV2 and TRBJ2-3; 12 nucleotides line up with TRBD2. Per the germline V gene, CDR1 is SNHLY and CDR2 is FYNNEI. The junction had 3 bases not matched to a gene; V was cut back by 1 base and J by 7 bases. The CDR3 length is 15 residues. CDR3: CASSEGTSGRNTQYF. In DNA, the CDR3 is TGTGCCAGCAGTGAAGGTACTAGCGGGAGGAATACGCAGTATTTT.

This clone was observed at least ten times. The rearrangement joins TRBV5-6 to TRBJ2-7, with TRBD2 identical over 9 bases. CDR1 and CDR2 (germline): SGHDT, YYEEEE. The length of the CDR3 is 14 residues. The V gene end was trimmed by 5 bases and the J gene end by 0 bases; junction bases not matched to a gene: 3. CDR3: CASRFSGGSYEQYF. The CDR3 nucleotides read TGTGCCAGCAGGTTTAGCGGGGGCTCCTACGAGCAGTACTTC. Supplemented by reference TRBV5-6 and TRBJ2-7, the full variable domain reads DAGVTQSPTHLIKTRGQQVTLRCSPKSGHDTVSWYQQALGQGPQFIFQYYEEEERQRGNFPDRFSGHQFPNYSSELNVNALLLGDSALYLCASRFSGGSYEQYFGPGTRLTVT.

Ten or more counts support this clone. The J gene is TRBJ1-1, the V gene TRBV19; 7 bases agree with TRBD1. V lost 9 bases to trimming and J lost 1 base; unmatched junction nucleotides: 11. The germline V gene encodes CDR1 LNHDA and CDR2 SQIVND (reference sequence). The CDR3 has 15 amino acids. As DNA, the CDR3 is TGTGCCAGCCACCGGGACAGCCGGCCGAACACTGAAGCTTTCTTT. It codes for CASHRDSRPNTEAFF.

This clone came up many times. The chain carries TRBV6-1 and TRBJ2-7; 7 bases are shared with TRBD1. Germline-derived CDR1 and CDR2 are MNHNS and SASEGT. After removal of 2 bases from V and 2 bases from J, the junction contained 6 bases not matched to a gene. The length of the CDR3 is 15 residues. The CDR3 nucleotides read TGTGCCAGCAGTGAACCAGACAGGGCAGCCTACGAGCAGTACTTC. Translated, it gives CASSEPDRAAYEQYF.

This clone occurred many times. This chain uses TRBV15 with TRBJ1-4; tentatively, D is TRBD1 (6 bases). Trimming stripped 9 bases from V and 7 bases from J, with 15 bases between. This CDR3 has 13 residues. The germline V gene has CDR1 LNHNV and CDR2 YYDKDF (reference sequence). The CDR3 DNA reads TGTGCCACGGGAGGGACACCCCGTGAAAAACTGTTTTTT. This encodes CATGGTPREKLFF.

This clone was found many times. The CDR3 spells CASSLGQEQYF. The CDR3 DNA follows: TGTGCCAGCAGCCTCGGACAGGAGCAGTACTTC. V and J are TRBV7-9 and TRBJ2-7; possible D gene TRBD1, 6 bases. V lost 5 bases and J lost 7, with 9 bases in between. The CDR3 totals 11 residues. Germline V gives CDR1 SEHNR, CDR2 FQNEAQ (reference sequence).

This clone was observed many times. For the CDR3, the DNA is TGCGCCAGCAGCCGGGGGGCGTACGAGCAGTACTTC. Encoded protein: CASSRGAYEQYF. The chain has TRBV5-1 and TRBJ2-7, with a possible D match to TRBD2 (7 bases). In germline, CDR1 is SGHRS, CDR2 YFSETQ. CDR3 size: 12 residues. Deletions cut 4 bases from V and 4 bases from J, with 9 bases between.

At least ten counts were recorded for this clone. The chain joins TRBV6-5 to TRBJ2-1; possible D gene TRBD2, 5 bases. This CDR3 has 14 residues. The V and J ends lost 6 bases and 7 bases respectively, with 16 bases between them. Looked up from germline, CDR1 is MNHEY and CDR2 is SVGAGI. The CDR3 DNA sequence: TGTGCCAGCAGACAGAGCGGCGTCTTAAATGAGCAGTTCTTC. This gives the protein CASRQSGVLNEQFF.